This T cell receptor beta chain was documented in a study of response to subunit inactivated influenza vaccine. The study, taken as a whole, reports: The authors proposed limited new T cell recruitment per seasonal influenza vaccination.

The V gene lost 4 bases and the J gene lost 0 bases, with 9 bases spanning the gap. CDR3 length: 15 residues. CDR1 and CDR2 (germline): SGHAT, FQNNGV. This clonotype was seen more than once but under ten times. The antigen is undetermined. TCRdb independently ran MiXCR on the RT-PCR reads; one entry per CDR3 protein. The sample consists of about 310,000 distinct CDR3 sequences, 21% of them appearing once. The chain employs TRBV11-2 and TRBJ1-4, with D uncertain. This receptor was obtained from a man aged 50 to 69 who received an inactivated influenza vaccine. This material consisted of PBMCs from blood, taken less than 22 months after vaccination. This CDR3 is CASSSTRATNEKLFF. In nucleotides, the CDR3 is TGTGCCAGCAGCTCGACAAGGGCAACTAATGAAAAACTGTTTTTT.